A selection of T cell receptor beta chains follows, all from one sample in a study of CD8 T cells in ankylosing spondylitis. TCRdb reprocessed the 5' RACE reads with MiXCR, giving one entry per CDR3 protein. The sample contains 35,000 to 45,000 distinct CDR3 sequences, more than 9.5% of which appear only once. Sample: blood, either unsorted or a sorted T cell fraction (not recorded which). Every receptor here comes from a male donor with ankylosing spondylitis or in good health (not recorded which). CDR3s include the opening cysteine and the closing phenylalanine or tryptophan. A D gene is named only where the DNA matches it firmly. Expanded clones get a size class; other rows say once, few or many, or leave the size out.

abundance	v_gene	d_gene	j_gene	CDR3nt	CDR3aa
many	TRBV5-1	NA	TRBJ1-5	TGCGCCAGCAGCTTCAATCCGGGGATGGGACAGCCCCAGCATTTT	CASSFNPGMGQPQHF
few	TRBV5-1	TRBD2	TRBJ2-1	TGCGCCAGCAGCTGGCCGGGACTAGCGGGACCGAGCTCCTACAATGAGCAGTTCTTC	CASSWPGLAGPSSYNEQFF
many	TRBV20-1	TRBD2	TRBJ2-3	TGCAGTGCTGGGACTAGCGGGGGAAACCGGCTAAGCACAGATACGCAGTATTTT	CSAGTSGGNRLSTDTQYF
many	TRBV5-1	NA	TRBJ2-2	TGCGCCAGCAGCTCGGGACTTAACACCGGGGAGCTGTTTTTT	CASSSGLNTGELFF
many	TRBV19	NA	TRBJ2-7	TGTGCCAGTAGTATCTCGACAGCTTCCTACGAGCAGTACTTC	CASSISTASYEQYF
many	TRBV6-4	TRBD1	TRBJ1-1	TGTGCCAGCAGTCCCAGACAGGGGAACACTGAAGCTTTCTTT	CASSPRQGNTEAFF
few	TRBV5-1	NA	TRBJ2-2	TGCGCCAGCAGCTTTACAGGATTGAACACCGGGGAGCTGTTTTTT	CASSFTGLNTGELFF
many	TRBV3-1	NA	TRBJ1-4	TGTGCCAGCAGCCAAGATAGAGGGGAAAAACTGTTTTTT	CASSQDRGEKLFF
medium-sized	TRBV20-1	TRBD2	TRBJ2-3	TGCAGTGCTAGACCCCTTCCCCGGGCTAGCGGATCTACAGATACGCAGTATTTT	CSARPLPRASGSTDTQYF
many	TRBV5-5	TRBD1	TRBJ2-7	TGTGCCAGCAGCTTTCGGACAGGGGCGGGAGACGAGCAGTACTTC	CASSFRTGAGDEQYF
many	TRBV20-1	TRBD2	TRBJ2-7	TGCAGTGCTAAAGGGACTATTCGCGGGGGGGGTTCAAACGAGCAGTACTTC	CSAKGTIRGGGSNEQYF
many	TRBV12-3/TRBV12-4	TRBD2	TRBJ2-3	TGTGCCAGCAAAATAGCGGGGAGCACAGATACGCAGTATTTT	CASKIAGSTDTQYF
few	TRBV7-9	NA	TRBJ1-1	TGTGCCAGCAGCCTATATTCGGGGACTGAAGCTTTCTTT	CASSLYSGTEAFF
many	TRBV6-1	NA	TRBJ2-7	TGTGCCAGCAGGCGGACAGCCTCATCCTACGAGCAGTACTTC	CASRRTASSYEQYF
few	TRBV7-9	NA	TRBJ2-2	TGTGCCAGCAACCGGAACACCGGGGAGCTGTTTTTT	CASNRNTGELFF
few	TRBV20-1	NA	TRBJ2-1	TGCAGTGCTAGCGGGGATTACAATGAGCAGTTCTTC	CSASGDYNEQFF
many	TRBV12-3/TRBV12-4	NA	TRBJ2-2	TGTGCCAGCAGTTTAACACTAGGGGCCGGGGAGCTGTTTTTT	CASSLTLGAGELFF
NA	TRBV13	TRBD1	TRBJ1-4	TGTGCCAGCAGCTTATCTCTACGGACAGGGAGGGAAAAACTGTTTTTT	CASSLSLRTGREKLFF
many	TRBV21-1	NA	TRBJ2-7	TGTGCCCGCCGAAGGCCGGGACAGGGCTACGAGCAGTACTTC	CARRRPGQGYEQYF
many	TRBV5-1	TRBD2	TRBJ2-1	TGCGCCAGCAGAGAGAGCGGGGGGGCCTTCAATGAGCAGTTCTTC	CASRESGGAFNEQFF
many	TRBV7-8	NA	TRBJ2-7	TGTGCCAGCAGTCCTGTAGCGGTGGTCTACGAGCAGTACTTC	CASSPVAVVYEQYF
few	TRBV5-1	TRBD1	TRBJ2-7	TGCGCCAGCAGCTTTCTACAGGGGGCCCAATCCTACGAGCAGTACTTC	CASSFLQGAQSYEQYF
many	TRBV12-3/TRBV12-4	NA	TRBJ1-1	TGTGCCAGCAGTTTATCCCCCAACACTGAAGCTTTCTTT	CASSLSPNTEAFF
NA	TRBV25-1	NA	TRBJ2-4	TGTGCCAGCAGTGAAGGAACAGAGGAGTACTTC	CASSEGTEEYF
few	TRBV2	NA	TRBJ2-2	TGTGCCAGCAAATCGGTGGAGCTGTTTTTT	CASKSVELFF
few	TRBV7-2	NA	TRBJ2-7	TGTGCCAGCAGCTTATCGTTACAGGTATCCTACGAGCAGTACTTC	CASSLSLQVSYEQYF
many	TRBV5-1	NA	TRBJ2-7	TGCGCCAGCAGCTCACAGGTCCTGGCTACCGAGCAGTACTTC	CASSSQVLATEQYF
many	TRBV7-9	TRBD1	TRBJ2-7	TGTGCCAGCAGCGGCCCCCGGGACAGGTACTACGAGCAGTACTTC	CASSGPRDRYYEQYF
many	TRBV11-3	NA	TRBJ2-2	TGTGCCAGCAGACTCCTTTCCGGGGAGCTGTTTTTT	CASRLLSGELFF
many	TRBV20-1	TRBD1	TRBJ1-1	TGCAGTGCTAGGAGACAGGGGGTCGACACTGAAGCTTTCTTT	CSARRQGVDTEAFF
many	TRBV5-1	NA	TRBJ1-1	TGCGCCAGCAGCTTGGCCTTTGACGGAACTGAAGCTTTCTTT	CASSLAFDGTEAFF
few	TRBV7-9	NA	TRBJ2-5	TGTGCCAGCAGCTCACATTCCAGGGAAAAAGAGACCCAGTACTTC	CASSSHSREKETQYF
many	TRBV5-1	NA	TRBJ1-6	TGCGCCAGCGGGATCGGAGAGCGAGGTTCACCCCTCCACTTT	CASGIGERGSPLHF
NA	TRBV5-1	NA	TRBJ2-4	TGCGCCAGCAGCTTGGTGGGGAGTCCGGGGGCCTACAAAAACATTCAGTACTTC	CASSLVGSPGAYKNIQYF
many	TRBV5-1	NA	TRBJ1-2	TGCGCCAGCAGCTCGGACGGAGACTATGGCTACACCTTC	CASSSDGDYGYTF
many	TRBV29-1	NA	TRBJ2-1	TGCAGCGCAAGTCCGTACCTCTACAATGAGCAGTTCTTC	CSASPYLYNEQFF
many	TRBV5-1	NA	TRBJ2-2	TGCGCCAGCGGCTTAGGGCAACTCAACTCCGGGGAGCTGTTTTTT	CASGLGQLNSGELFF
many	TRBV5-6	NA	TRBJ1-2	TGTGCCAGCAGCTTGGAGACTTATGGCTACACCTTC	CASSLETYGYTF
many	TRBV5-5	TRBD1	TRBJ1-5	TGTGCCAGCAGCTCCGGGACAGGGGCTCAGCCCCAGCATTTT	CASSSGTGAQPQHF
many	TRBV12-3/TRBV12-4	NA	TRBJ2-1	TGTGCCAGCAGTTTATGGGGACTCTTCAATGAGCAGTTCTTC	CASSLWGLFNEQFF
NA	TRBV18	NA	TRBJ2-3	TGTGCCAGCTCACCAAACTCCTGGGGACGGGATACGCAGTATTTT	CASSPNSWGRDTQYF
many	TRBV6-6	NA	TRBJ2-7	TGTGCCAGCAGTTACACGGGGATTTACGAGCAGTACTTC	CASSYTGIYEQYF
NA	TRBV4-2	NA	TRBJ2-1	TGTGCCAGCAGCCCGGGACTGGATCCTGGATTTGAGCAGTTCTTC	CASSPGLDPGFEQFF
NA	TRBV18	NA	TRBJ1-6	TGTGCCAGCTCACTTCTAGAAGATAATTCACCCCTCCACTTT	CASSLLEDNSPLHF
NA	TRBV5-1	TRBD1	TRBJ1-1	TGCGCCAGCAGTGGACAGGGAGGTGTGGGGAACACTGAAGCTTACTTT	CASSGQGGVGNTEAYF
NA	TRBV11-2	TRBD2	TRBJ2-3	TGTGCCAGCAGCCCCGACTTGACTAGCGGGCGGCCGACACCGGCAGATACGCAGTATTTT	CASSPDLTSGRPTPADTQYF
many	TRBV5-1	TRBD1	TRBJ1-5	TGCGCCAGCAGCCCCGGGACAGGGAGTCAGCCCCAGCATTTT	CASSPGTGSQPQHF
NA	TRBV7-9	NA	TRBJ1-4	TGTGCCAGCAGCATTGGACAGCTGATTAATGAAAAACTGTTTTTT	CASSIGQLINEKLFF
many	TRBV29-1	NA	TRBJ2-1	TGCAGCGCGAGACGGACGTCTTACAATGAGCAGTTCTTC	CSARRTSYNEQFF
many	TRBV12-3/TRBV12-4	TRBD1	TRBJ1-1	TGTGCCAGCAGTATACACGGGACAGGGGACACTGAAGCTTTCTTT	CASSIHGTGDTEAFF
many	TRBV4-2	NA	TRBJ1-1	TGTGCCAGCAGCCAAGAGGTGAGGGGAAACACTGAAGCTTTCTTT	CASSQEVRGNTEAFF
NA	TRBV5-1	TRBD1	TRBJ2-3	TGCGCCAGCAGCCTCCGACAGGGGCCTAGCACAGATACGCAGTATTTT	CASSLRQGPSTDTQYF
NA	TRBV7-2	NA	TRBJ2-3	TGTGCCAGCAGCCTCAACGCGTGGGGCACAGATACGAAGTATTTT	CASSLNAWGTDTKYF
NA	TRBV19	NA	TRBJ2-7	TGTGCCAGTAGTAACTTGCCCGGACAGCTCTCCTCCGAGCAGTACTTC	CASSNLPGQLSSEQYF